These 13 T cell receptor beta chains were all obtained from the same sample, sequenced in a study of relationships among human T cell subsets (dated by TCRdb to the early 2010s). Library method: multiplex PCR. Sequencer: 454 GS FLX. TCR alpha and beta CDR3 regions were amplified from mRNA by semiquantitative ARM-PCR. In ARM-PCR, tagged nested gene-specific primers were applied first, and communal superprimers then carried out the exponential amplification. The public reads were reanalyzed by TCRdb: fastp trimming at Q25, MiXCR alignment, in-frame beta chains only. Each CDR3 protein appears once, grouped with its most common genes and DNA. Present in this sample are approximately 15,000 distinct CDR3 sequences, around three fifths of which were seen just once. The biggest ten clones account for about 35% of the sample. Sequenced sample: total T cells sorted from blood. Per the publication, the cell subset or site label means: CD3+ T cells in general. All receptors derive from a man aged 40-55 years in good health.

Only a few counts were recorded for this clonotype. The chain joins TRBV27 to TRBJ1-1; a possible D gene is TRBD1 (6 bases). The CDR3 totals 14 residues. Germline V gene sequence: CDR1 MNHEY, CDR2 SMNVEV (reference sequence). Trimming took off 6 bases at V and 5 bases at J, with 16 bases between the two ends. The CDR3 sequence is CASRGSGARTEAFF. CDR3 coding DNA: TGTGCCAGCAGGGGGTCGGGGGCGCGGACTGAAGCTTTCTTT.

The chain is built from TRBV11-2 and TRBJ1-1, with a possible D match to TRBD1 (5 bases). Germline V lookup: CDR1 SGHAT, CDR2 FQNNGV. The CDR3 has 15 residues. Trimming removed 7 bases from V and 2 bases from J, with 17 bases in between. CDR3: CASNGLGHTNTEAFF. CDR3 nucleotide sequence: TGTGCCAGCAACGGCCTTGGACATACCAACACTGAAGCTTTCTTT.

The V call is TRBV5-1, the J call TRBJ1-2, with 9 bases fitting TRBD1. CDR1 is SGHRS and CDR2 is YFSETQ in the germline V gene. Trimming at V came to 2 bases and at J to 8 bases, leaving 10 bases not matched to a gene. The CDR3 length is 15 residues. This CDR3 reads CASSLSRQGEQGYTF. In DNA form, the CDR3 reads TGCGCCAGCAGCTTATCGAGACAGGGGGAACAGGGCTACACCTTC.

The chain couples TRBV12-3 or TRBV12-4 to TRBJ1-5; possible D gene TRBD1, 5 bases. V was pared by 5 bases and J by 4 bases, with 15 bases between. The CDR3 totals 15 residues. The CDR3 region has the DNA TGTGCCAGCAGTGAATCCGGGGCCCTAAATCAGCCCCAGCATTTT. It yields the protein CASSESGALNQPQHF.

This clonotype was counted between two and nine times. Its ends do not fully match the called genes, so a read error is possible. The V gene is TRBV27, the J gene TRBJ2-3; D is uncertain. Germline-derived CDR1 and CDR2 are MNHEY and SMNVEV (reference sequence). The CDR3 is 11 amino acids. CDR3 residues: CASGFPDTQYF. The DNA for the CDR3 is TGTGCCAGCGGTTTCCCAGATACGCAGTATTTT.

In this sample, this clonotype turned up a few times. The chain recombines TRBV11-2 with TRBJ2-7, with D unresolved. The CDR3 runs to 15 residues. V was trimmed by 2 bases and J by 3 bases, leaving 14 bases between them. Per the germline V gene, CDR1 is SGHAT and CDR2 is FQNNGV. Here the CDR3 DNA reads TGTGCCAGCAGCTTATATCTCCTAGAAGGCTACGAGCAGTACTTC. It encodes CASSLYLLEGYEQYF.

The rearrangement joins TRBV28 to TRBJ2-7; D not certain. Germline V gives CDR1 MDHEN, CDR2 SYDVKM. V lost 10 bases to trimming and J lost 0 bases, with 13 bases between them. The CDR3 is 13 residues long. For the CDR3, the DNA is TGTGCCACCACGAGGCCCAGCTCCTACGAGCAGTACTTC. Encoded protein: CATTRPSSYEQYF.

DNA of the CDR3: TGTGCCAGCATGGGACAGGGGAACACTGAAGCTTTCTTT. As protein: CASMGQGNTEAFF. The V call is TRBV27, the J call TRBJ1-1; 9 bases are a match to TRBD1. The CDR3 consists of 13 residues. The trim removed 7 bases at V and 1 base at J, leaving 1 base unmatched. In germline, CDR1 is MNHEY, CDR2 SMNVEV (reference sequence).

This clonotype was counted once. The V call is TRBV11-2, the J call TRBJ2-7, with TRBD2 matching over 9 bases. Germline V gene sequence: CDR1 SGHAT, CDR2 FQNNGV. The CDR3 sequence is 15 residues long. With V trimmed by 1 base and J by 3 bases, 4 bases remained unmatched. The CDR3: CASSLARLADYEQYF. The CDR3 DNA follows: TGTGCCAGCAGCTTAGCCCGACTAGCGGACTACGAGCAGTACTTC.

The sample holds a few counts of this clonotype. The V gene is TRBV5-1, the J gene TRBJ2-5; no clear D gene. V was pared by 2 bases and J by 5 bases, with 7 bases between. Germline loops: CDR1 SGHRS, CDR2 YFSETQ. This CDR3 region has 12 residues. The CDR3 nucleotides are TGCGCCAGCAGCTTTAAGGACGAGACCCAGTACTTC. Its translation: CASSFKDETQYF.

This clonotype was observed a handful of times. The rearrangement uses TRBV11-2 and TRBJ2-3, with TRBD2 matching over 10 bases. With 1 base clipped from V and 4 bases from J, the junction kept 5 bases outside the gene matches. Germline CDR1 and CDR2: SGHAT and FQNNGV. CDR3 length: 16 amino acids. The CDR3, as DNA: TGTGCCAGCAGCTTAGGAACTAGCGGGGTTGCAGATACGCAGTATTTT. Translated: CASSLGTSGVADTQYF.

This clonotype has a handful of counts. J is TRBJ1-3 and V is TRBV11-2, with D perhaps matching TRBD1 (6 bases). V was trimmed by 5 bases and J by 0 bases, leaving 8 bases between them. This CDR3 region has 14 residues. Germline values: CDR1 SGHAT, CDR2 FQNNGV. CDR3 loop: CASSPRGSGNTIYF. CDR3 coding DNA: TGTGCCAGCAGCCCCAGGGGCTCTGGAAACACCATATATTTT.

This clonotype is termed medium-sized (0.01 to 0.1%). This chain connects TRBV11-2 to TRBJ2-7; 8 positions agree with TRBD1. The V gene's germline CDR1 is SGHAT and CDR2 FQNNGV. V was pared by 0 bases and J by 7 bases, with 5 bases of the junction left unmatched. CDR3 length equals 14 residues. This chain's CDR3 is CASSLDPGGGEQYF. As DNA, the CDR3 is TGTGCCAGCAGCTTAGACCCAGGGGGCGGGGAGCAGTACTTC.